One and the same sample provided the 13 T cell receptor beta chains below, sequenced in a study of T cell responses to AZD1222 COVID-19 vaccine listed by TCRdb under 2021. Library preparation used the immunoSEQ multiplex PCR assay. Not all clones reach the TCRdb copy of this immuneACCESS table, which keeps in-frame sequences only. Checked studies attribute under half of the gap to unresolved V genes and leave the rest unexplained. The sample table shows roughly 100,000 clones, and 75% to 90% are seen once. The ten largest clonotypes hold 5% to 6% of the sample. This specimen's time point label, interpreted: baseline before first vaccination. Sequenced material: peripheral blood, taken on day 0 of AZD1222 vaccination. The receptors originated from an adult in good health.

V is TRBV19 and J is TRBJ2-1, with 12 positions matching TRBD2. CDR1 is LNHDA, CDR2 SQIVND, per germline (reference sequence). J lost 7 bases, V lost 6 bases, and 10 bases had no gene match. The CDR3 length is 16 residues. Written as DNA, the CDR3 is TGTGCCAGTAGACCGATGACTAGCGGGAGAAGGAATGAGCAGTTCTTC. Translated: CASRPMTSGRRNEQFF.

This rearrangement joins TRBV15 to TRBJ1-4; 7 bases line up with TRBD1. Trimming took 3 bases from V and 3 from J; bases not matched to a gene: 4. Looked up from germline, CDR1 is LNHNV and CDR2 is YYDKDF (reference sequence). CDR3 size: 15 residues. This CDR3 is CATSRGQGANEKLFF. The CDR3 nucleotides are TGTGCCACCAGCAGGGGTCAGGGGGCTAATGAAAAACTGTTTTTT.

The gene calls are TRBV18 and TRBJ1-1; TRBD1 is a possible D gene (6 bases). The CDR3 consists of 15 residues. V dropped 1 base and J dropped 3 bases, with 12 bases sitting between them. Germline CDR1 and CDR2: KGHSH and LQKENI. The CDR3 DNA reads TGTGCCAGCTCACCACTAGGGGGGCGCGACACTGAAGCTTTCTTT. Residues: CASSPLGGRDTEAFF.

The V and J genes are TRBV5-1 and TRBJ2-3; D is unresolved. Germline CDR1 is SGHRS and CDR2 is YFSETQ. The CDR3 contains 14 residues. Trimming pared 0 bases from V and 5 bases from J, leaving 10 bases between. This CDR3 is CASSLGTSKDTQYF. CDR3 nucleotides: TGCGCCAGCAGCTTGGGGACCTCTAAAGATACGCAGTATTTT.

V gene TRBV6-2 or TRBV6-3 combines with J gene TRBJ2-1; 12 bases map to TRBD2. The CDR3 totals 15 residues. Germline CDR1 reads MNHEY; CDR2 reads SVGEGT. The J segment lost 7 bases and the V segment lost 5 bases, leaving 6 bases of the junction unmatched. The CDR3: CASSVLAGGRNEQFF. DNA for the CDR3: TGTGCCAGCAGTGTACTAGCGGGAGGTAGGAATGAGCAGTTCTTC.

This clone turned up a few times. This chain links TRBV19 with TRBJ1-1; TRBD1 matches 10 bases. J gave up 4 bases and V 5 bases, and 4 bases lay outside the gene matches. Germline lookup yields CDR1 LNHDA and CDR2 SQIVND (reference sequence). The CDR3 is made up of 14 amino acids. The CDR3 here is CASSPRDRGTEAFF. CDR3 DNA sequence: TGTGCCAGTAGTCCCCGGGACAGGGGCACTGAAGCTTTCTTT.

The chain carries TRBV6-5 and TRBJ1-1; D is possibly TRBD1 (5 bases). CDR3 length: 14 amino acids. V lost 1 base, J lost 2 bases, and 8 bases lay in between. Germline CDR1 is MNHEY and CDR2 is SVGAGI. The CDR3, as DNA: TGTGCCAGCAGTTACTACGGGGGAAACACTGAAGCTTTCTTT. This sequence encodes CASSYYGGNTEAFF.

This sequence joins TRBV3-1 (or the pseudogene TRBV3-2) and TRBJ1-3; D is undetermined. Germline CDR1 is LGHDT and CDR2 is YNNKEL (reference sequence). Trimming left V 3 bases short and J 3 bases short, with 9 bases between. The CDR3 has 14 amino acids. The CDR3 nucleotides read TGTGCCAGCAGCCAGGCGACGGTTGGAAACACCATATATTTT. This gives the protein CASSQATVGNTIYF.

The chain links TRBV20-1 to TRBJ1-1; unclear D gene. The germline gives CDR1 DFQATT, CDR2 SNEGSKA (reference sequence). The CDR3 is 13 residues long. The ends were cut back, 3 bases at V and 1 base at J, with 9 bases in the middle. The CDR3 DNA is TGCAGTGCTAGTAGGCCCGAGAACACTGAAGCTTTCTTT. Its translation is CSASRPENTEAFF.

This clone was counted once. V is TRBV7-9 and J is TRBJ1-2, with D maybe TRBD1 (5 bases). The CDR3 runs to 13 residues. Germline CDR1 SEHNR, CDR2 FQNEAQ (reference sequence). Trimming took 8 bases from V and 5 from J, leaving 15 bases between them. The CDR3 region is CASGRDGGYGYTF. CDR3 sequence (DNA): TGTGCCAGCGGCAGGGACGGAGGGTATGGCTACACCTTC.

The V and J genes are TRBV7-2 and TRBJ2-7; 11 nucleotides align to TRBD1. The trim removed 1 base at V and 4 bases at J, leaving 6 bases unmatched. The CDR3 contains 16 residues. In germline, CDR1 is SGHTA, CDR2 FQGNSA. The CDR3 nucleotides read TGTGCCAGCAGCTTAGGTTACGGGACAGGGGGTTACGAGCAGTACTTC. Translating gives CASSLGYGTGGYEQYF.

The chain employs TRBV6-6 and TRBJ2-4; TRBD2 agrees at 9 bases. This CDR3 contains 14 residues. Germline V gene sequence: CDR1 MNHNY, CDR2 SVGAGI (reference sequence). V shed 5 bases and J 5 bases; nucleotides not matched to a gene: 4. CDR3 sequence (DNA): TGTGCCAGCAGTAGGGGACTAGCAGAAAACATTCAGTACTTC. Translation: CASSRGLAENIQYF.

CDR3 coding DNA: TGTGCCAGCAGCACTGAGGGCAGGAGACAAGCTTTCTTT. Encoded protein: CASSTEGRRQAFF. The V and J genes are TRBV7-9 and TRBJ1-1; D is ambiguous. This CDR3 is 13 amino acids long. With 5 bases removed from V and 9 bases from J, the gap between germline ends came to 16 bases. Germline V gene lookup returns CDR1 SEHNR and CDR2 FQNEAQ (reference sequence). Based on the CDR3 plus reference TRBV7-9 and TRBJ1-1, the full variable domain is DTGVSQNPRHKITKRGQNVTFRCDPISEHNRLYWYRQTLGQGPEFLTYFQNEAQLEKSRLLSDRFSAERPKGSFSTLEIQRTEQGDSAMYLCASSTEGRRQAFFGQGTRLTVV.